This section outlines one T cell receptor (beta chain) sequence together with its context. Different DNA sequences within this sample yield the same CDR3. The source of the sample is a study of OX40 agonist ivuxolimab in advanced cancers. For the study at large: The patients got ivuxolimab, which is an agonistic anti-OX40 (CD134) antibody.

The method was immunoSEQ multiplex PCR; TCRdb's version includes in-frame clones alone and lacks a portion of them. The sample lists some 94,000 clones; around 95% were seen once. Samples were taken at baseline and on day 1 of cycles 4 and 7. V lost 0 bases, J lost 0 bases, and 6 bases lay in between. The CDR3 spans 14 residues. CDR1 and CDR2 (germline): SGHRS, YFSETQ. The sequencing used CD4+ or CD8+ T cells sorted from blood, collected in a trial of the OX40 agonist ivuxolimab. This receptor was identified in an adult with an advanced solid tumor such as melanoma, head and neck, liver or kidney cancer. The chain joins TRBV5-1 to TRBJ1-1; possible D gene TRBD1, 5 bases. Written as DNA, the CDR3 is TGCGCCAGCAGCTTGGGACAGATGAACACTGAAGCTTTCTTT. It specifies CASSLGQMNTEAFF.